This T cell receptor (beta chain) was observed in a study of radiotherapy plus CTLA-4 blockade in lung cancer. Germline CDR1 reads SGHTS; CDR2 reads YDEGEE. This CDR3 spans 14 amino acids. V gave up 3 bases and J gave up 2 bases, with 10 bases separating them. Profiling relied on immunoSEQ multiplex PCR, and the TCRdb table lists in-frame clones only, not all of them. Of approximately 40,000 clones listed, 72% are singletons. This clone has only one observation. What it recognizes is unknown. Study outcomes and limitations: Some TCR clones had been derived from tumors. These clones expanded in peripheral blood after radiotherapy plus ipilimumab.

This receptor was identified in a human donor with non-small cell lung cancer who had stable disease on radiotherapy plus ipilimumab. The input for sequencing was peripheral blood, taken from a patient treated with radiotherapy plus ipilimumab. This sequence joins TRBV5-8 and TRBJ2-3; D perhaps matches TRBD2 (5 bases). As DNA, the CDR3 is TGTGCCAGCAGCTCATCGGGGAACACAGATACGCAGTATTTT. Protein product: CASSSSGNTDTQYF.